The 28 T cell receptor beta chains presented below share a single source sample, sequenced in a study of cytomegalovirus exposure and HLA in healthy donors (dated by TCRdb to the late 2010s). The library was built by means of the immunoSEQ multiplex PCR assay. For the multiplex PCR, a mixture combining 60 forward primers for TCR Vbeta segments and 13 reverse primers for TCR Jbeta segments was used. TCRdb provides this immuneACCESS table in a form limited to in-frame rearrangements. Some clones are lacking; in checked studies, under half of them reflect an unresolved V gene, and why the rest are absent is not known. This sample is represented by about 160,000 clones; approximately 77% of them were singletons. Clones ranked in the top ten supply 3% to 4.5% of the sample. The sequencing input was PBMCs. The source is a young man in good health and CMV-seropositive.

The chain combines TRBV6-4 with TRBJ2-5; 11 bases line up with TRBD2. This CDR3 contains 16 residues. V trimming: 3 bases; J trimming: 5 bases; junction bases outside the gene matches: 8. CDR1 MRHNA and CDR2 SNTAGT come from the germline V gene. The CDR3 sequence is CASSESGTSGRETQYF. CDR3 sequence (DNA): TGTGCCAGCAGTGAATCCGGGACTAGCGGTCGTGAGACCCAGTACTTC.

The chain employs TRBV7-2 and TRBJ2-4, with D maybe TRBD2 (6 bases). This CDR3 has 14 residues. Germline assignment: CDR1 SGHTA and CDR2 FQGNSA. Trimming removed 5 bases at V and 1 base at J, with 9 bases between. CDR3 loop: CASSQGRAKNIQYF. The CDR3 region has the DNA TGTGCCAGCAGCCAAGGGAGGGCCAAAAACATTCAGTACTTC. Drawing the rest from reference TRBV7-2 and TRBJ2-4, the complete variable domain is GAGVSQSPSNKVTEKGKDVELRCDPISGHTALYWYRQSLGQGLEFLIYFQGNSAPDKSGLPSDRFSAERTGGSVSTLTIQRTQQEDSAVYLCASSQGRAKNIQYFGAGTRLSVL.

The gene calls are TRBV25-1 and TRBJ2-5; D is undetermined. This CDR3 spans 14 amino acids. Germline CDR1 reads MGHDK; CDR2 reads SYGVNS. The V and J ends lost 1 base and 1 base respectively, with 7 bases between them. CDR3 bases: TGTGCCAGCAGTGAATGGCCAGGCCAAGAGACCCAGTACTTC. Protein sequence: CASSEWPGQETQYF.

The V gene is TRBV25-1, the J gene TRBJ2-2; 9 bases line up with TRBD1. Germline CDR1 and CDR2: MGHDK and SYGVNS. The CDR3 extends over 18 amino acids. V lost 2 bases, J lost 1 base, and 8 bases stayed unmatched. The CDR3 sequence is CASSEQTSGQGNTGELFF. In nucleotides, the CDR3 is TGTGCCAGCAGTGAACAAACCTCGGGACAGGGGAACACCGGGGAGCTGTTTTTT.

This chain connects TRBV28 to TRBJ1-6, with 8 bases aligning to TRBD1. The length of the CDR3 is 16 residues. Germline assignment: CDR1 MDHEN and CDR2 SYDVKM. With V trimmed by 2 bases and J by 8 bases, 8 bases remained unmatched. The CDR3 coding sequence is TGTGCCAGCAGTTTACGCTTTGGGACAGGTTATTCACCCCTCCACTTT. This sequence encodes CASSLRFGTGYSPLHF.

This rearrangement joins TRBV7-2 to TRBJ2-7; possible D gene TRBD1, 6 bases. The CDR3 runs to 14 residues. V lost 0 bases and J lost 6, with 12 bases in between. Per germline, CDR1 SGHTA and CDR2 FQGNSA. The CDR3 DNA reads as TGTGCCAGCAGCTTAGCTTTACAGGGTCTCGAGCAGTACTTC. Its protein is CASSLALQGLEQYF.

The chain couples TRBV5-1 to TRBJ2-7; D is perhaps TRBD1 (5 bases). V lost 0 bases, J lost 3 bases, and 10 bases lay in between. This CDR3 has 14 amino acids. Germline assignment: CDR1 SGHRS and CDR2 YFSETQ. CDR3 residues: CASSLGQSDYEQYF. The CDR3 nucleotides are TGCGCCAGCAGCTTGGGACAGAGCGACTACGAGCAGTACTTC.

The CDR3 sequence is CASSFWGGGTDTQYF. In DNA, the CDR3 is TGTGCCAGCAGCTTCTGGGGGGGAGGCACAGATACGCAGTATTTT. The chain couples TRBV7-2 to TRBJ2-3; the match to TRBD2 covers 7 bases. The V gene end was trimmed by 3 bases and the J gene end by 1 base; junction bases not matched to a gene: 4. The CDR3 extends over 15 amino acids. CDR1 SGHTA and CDR2 FQGNSA come from the germline V gene.

The V call is TRBV9, the J call TRBJ2-7, with 11 bases matching TRBD1. This CDR3 is 14 amino acids long. CDR1 is SGDLS and CDR2 is YYNGEE in the germline V gene. With V trimmed by 3 bases and J by 4 bases, 3 bases remained unmatched. CDR3 residues: CASSARDRGYEQYF. The CDR3 region has the DNA TGTGCCAGCAGCGCCCGGGACAGGGGGTACGAGCAGTACTTC.

The V call is TRBV5-4, the J call TRBJ2-7; TRBD2 agrees at 10 bases. Trimming cost V 4 bases and J 7 bases; bases outside gene matches: 11. This CDR3 is built from 15 residues. Germline-derived CDR1 and CDR2 are SGHNT and YYREEE (reference sequence). CDR3 loop: CASSPGVAGGGEQYF. The CDR3 DNA follows: TGTGCCAGCAGCCCGGGAGTAGCGGGGGGCGGGGAGCAGTACTTC.

The V call is TRBV11-2, the J call TRBJ2-6; tentative D call: TRBD1 (6 bases). The CDR3 runs to 15 residues. Trimming took 5 bases from V and 1 from J, leaving 9 bases between them. Per germline, CDR1 SGHAT and CDR2 FQNNGV. CDR3 protein: CASSLDRSGANVLTF. The CDR3 bases are TGTGCCAGCAGCCTCGACAGGTCTGGGGCCAACGTCCTGACTTTC.

V usage is TRBV5-1 and J usage is TRBJ2-1; D ambiguous. Germline V gene data show CDR1 as SGHRS and CDR2 as YFSETQ. V gave up 0 bases and J gave up 10 bases, with 5 bases separating them. The CDR3 length is 11 residues. Written as DNA, the CDR3 is TGCGCCAGCAGCTTGGCCCTAGAGCAGTTCTTC. Protein product: CASSLALEQFF.

V and J are TRBV28 and TRBJ2-5; tentative D call: TRBD1 (6 bases). CDR1 is MDHEN and CDR2 is SYDVKM in the germline V gene. The CDR3 runs to 12 residues. The V end lost 10 bases, the J end lost 5 bases, and 14 bases lay between the germline ends. The CDR3: CATGDRWETQYF. The DNA for the CDR3 is TGTGCCACAGGGGACCGTTGGGAGACCCAGTACTTC. Based on the CDR3 plus reference TRBV28 and TRBJ2-5, the full variable domain is DVKVTQSSRYLVKRTGEKVFLECVQDMDHENMFWYRQDPGLGLRLIYFSYDVKMKEKGDIPEGYSVSREKKERFSLILESASTNQTSMYLCATGDRWETQYFGPGTRLLVL.

This clone turned up a few times. The rearrangement joins TRBV16 to TRBJ2-1, with D tentatively TRBD1 (6 bases). In germline, CDR1 is KGHSY, CDR2 FQNENV. The V gene lost 5 bases and the J gene lost 4 bases, with 12 bases spanning the gap. The CDR3 sequence is 14 residues long. The CDR3 spells CASSTGKGYNEQFF. CDR3 nucleotide sequence: TGTGCCAGCAGCACAGGGAAGGGGTACAATGAGCAGTTCTTC.

The chain links TRBV10-3 to TRBJ2-5, with TRBD2 matching 10 bases. The germline gives CDR1 ENHRY, CDR2 SYGVKD. The V and J ends lost 0 bases and 1 base, in that order; junction bases with no gene match: 2. The CDR3 sequence is 16 residues long. In DNA form, the CDR3 reads TGTGCCATCAGTGAGTCTCTAGCGGGGGTCCAAGAGACCCAGTACTTC. Protein sequence: CAISESLAGVQETQYF.

This clone was observed a few times. The V and J genes are TRBV5-5 and TRBJ2-3; 7 bases line up with TRBD1. The ends lost 5 bases at V and 2 bases at J; junction bases unmatched: 11. The CDR3 spans 16 residues. The germline CDR1 and CDR2 sequences are SGHKS and YYEKEE (reference sequence). CDR3: CASSSGTATITDTQYF. Here the CDR3 DNA reads TGTGCCAGCAGTTCCGGGACAGCCACAATCACAGATACGCAGTATTTT.

This chain connects TRBV14 to TRBJ1-6, with D perhaps matching TRBD1 (5 bases). V lost 0 bases to trimming and J lost 8 bases, with 11 bases between them. The CDR3 loop spans 15 amino acids. Germline V gene data show CDR1 as SGHDN and CDR2 as FVKESK. The CDR3 reads CASSQDRQGYSPLHF. CDR3 bases: TGTGCCAGCAGCCAAGATCGGCAGGGTTATTCACCCCTCCACTTT.

The gene calls are TRBV11-2 and TRBJ1-4, with 9 bases identical to TRBD1. Germline CDR1 SGHAT, CDR2 FQNNGV. The length of the CDR3 is 16 residues. The ends lost 8 bases at V and 0 bases at J; junction bases unmatched: 7. CDR3 bases: TGTGCCAGCGGAACAGGGGGCCTTGCAACTAATGAAAAACTGTTTTTT. Translated, it gives CASGTGGLATNEKLFF.

The rearrangement links TRBV2 to TRBJ2-3, with 9 bases matching TRBD2. The CDR3 length is 15 residues. V lost 6 bases and J lost 1; bases outside the gene matches: 5. Germline CDR1 is SNHLY and CDR2 is FYNNEI. The CDR3 here is CASRDPSGGTDTQYF. In nucleotides, the CDR3 is TGTGCCAGCAGGGACCCTAGCGGGGGCACAGATACGCAGTATTTT.

The rearrangement links TRBV5-1 to TRBJ2-2, with 7 bases identical to TRBD1. Looked up from germline, CDR1 is SGHRS and CDR2 is YFSETQ. This CDR3 contains 16 residues. The junction had 6 bases not matched to a gene; V was cut back by 4 bases and J by 0 bases. The CDR3 DNA is TGCGCCAGCAGCCCAAGGCAGGGGGCGAACACCGGGGAGCTGTTTTTT. Translated, it gives CASSPRQGANTGELFF.

The chain joins TRBV4-1 to TRBJ2-7; 7 bases fit TRBD1. The junction had 4 bases not matched to a gene; V was cut back by 1 base and J by 4 bases. Germline CDR1 MGHRA, CDR2 YSYEKL. This CDR3 region has 14 residues. CDR3 sequence: CASSQVQGVYEQYF. Written as DNA, the CDR3 is TGCGCCAGCAGCCAAGTTCAGGGGGTATACGAGCAGTACTTC.

The rearrangement links TRBV10-3 to TRBJ1-2; no reliable D call. Between the trimmed V and J ends, which lost 0 bases and 11 bases, there was a span of 10 bases. The CDR3 is made up of 12 amino acids. Germline values: CDR1 ENHRY, CDR2 SYGVKD. The CDR3 loop reads CAISESVTVYTF. CDR3 nucleotides: TGTGCCATCAGTGAGTCGGTGACTGTTTACACCTTC.

For this clone: Other DNA sequences within the sample encode an identical CDR3. The rearrangement uses TRBV5-6 and TRBJ1-5, with TRBD1 matching 7 bases. V was pared by 5 bases and J by 7 bases, with 9 bases of the junction left unmatched. The CDR3 contains 14 residues. CDR1 SGHDT and CDR2 YYEEEE come from the germline V gene. The CDR3 region is CASSTGTATQPQHF. DNA for the CDR3: TGTGCCAGCAGTACCGGGACAGCAACCCAGCCCCAGCATTTT.

The CDR3 DNA sequence: TGTGCCAGCAGCCCCCGGACAGGTTGGGGCTATGGCTACACCTTC. Translated: CASSPRTGWGYGYTF. The V and J genes are TRBV11-2 and TRBJ1-2; TRBD1 matches at 7 bases. This CDR3 is built from 15 residues. V gave up 5 bases and J gave up 4 bases; unmatched junction bases: 10. In germline, CDR1 is SGHAT, CDR2 FQNNGV.

This sequence joins TRBV18 and TRBJ2-1, with a possible D match to TRBD2 (5 bases). From germline, CDR1 is KGHSH and CDR2 LQKENI. V gave up 3 bases and J gave up 9 bases, with 9 bases separating them. This CDR3 region has 12 residues. CDR3 coding DNA: TGTGCCAGCTCACCGGACGGAGGTGAGCAGTTCTTC. Its translation is CASSPDGGEQFF.

The chain carries TRBV7-9 and TRBJ2-3; D call uncertain. The V end lost 5 bases, the J end lost 0 bases, and 6 bases lay between the germline ends. CDR3 size: 13 residues. The germline V gene encodes CDR1 SEHNR and CDR2 FQNEAQ (reference sequence). The CDR3, as DNA: TGTGCCAGCAGCAAACAGAGCACAGATACGCAGTATTTT. Its translation is CASSKQSTDTQYF.

V usage is TRBV5-1 and J usage is TRBJ2-2, with 9 nucleotides matching TRBD1. Germline CDR1 is SGHRS and CDR2 is YFSETQ. V lost 0 bases, J lost 3 bases, and 3 bases stayed unmatched. The CDR3 is 16 residues long. The DNA of the CDR3 is TGCGCCAGCAGCTTGGGTTGGACAGGGGACACCGGGGAGCTGTTTTTT. It is translated as CASSLGWTGDTGELFF.

This chain connects TRBV7-9 to TRBJ2-3, with 12 nucleotides matching TRBD2. The CDR3 loop spans 15 amino acids. The germline V gene has CDR1 SEHNR and CDR2 FQNEAQ (reference sequence). Germline trimming cut 5 bases from V and 2 bases from J; bases unmatched to any gene: 2. The CDR3 protein is CASSRTSGDTDTQYF. The CDR3 bases are TGTGCCAGCAGCCGGACTAGCGGGGACACAGATACGCAGTATTTT.